These 16 T cell receptor beta chains were all obtained from the same sample, sequenced in a study of T cell responses to AZD1222 COVID-19 vaccine. Repertoires were generated with immunoSEQ multiplex PCR, while TCRdb's copy carries only in-frame clones and drops some. Of 100,000 to 120,000 clones detected, over 85% appear once; the ten largest clones hold roughly 2.7%. The sequences come from peripheral blood, collected 28 days after the second AZD1222 dose. The receptors shown here come from an adult who received the AZD1222 COVID-19 vaccine.

The rearrangement joins TRBV18 to TRBJ2-3; weak D call: TRBD2 (6 bases). The CDR3 runs 15 residues. V was cut by 3 bases and J by 2 bases, with 12 bases left in between. Looked up from germline, CDR1 is KGHSH and CDR2 is LQKENI. The CDR3 is CASSPLRGNTDTQYF. The CDR3 region has the DNA TGTGCCAGCTCACCCTTACGGGGGAACACAGATACGCAGTATTTT.

This clone was picked up a small number of times. This chain uses TRBV21-1 with TRBJ2-5; TRBD2 was called by the table and not checked on the DNA. TRBV21-1 is recorded as a pseudogene. The CDR3 runs to 16 residues. As DNA, the CDR3 is TGTGCCAGCAGCCCGAATGAGGGGCGGGAGAGGAAGACCCAGTACTTC. As protein: CASSPNEGRERKTQYF.

The CDR3 nucleotides are TGTGCCAGCAGCCTGGACAGGGGGTTAGATACGCAGTATTTT. Translating gives CASSLDRGLDTQYF. The chain recombines TRBV7-2 with TRBJ2-3; 10 bases align to TRBD1. Trimming took 5 bases from V and 5 from J; bases not matched to a gene: 4. From germline, CDR1 is SGHTA and CDR2 FQGNSA. The CDR3 totals 14 residues.

The chain links TRBV28 to TRBJ1-4; 8 bases agree with TRBD1. CDR1 is MDHEN, CDR2 SYDVKM, per germline. V was clipped by 2 bases and J by 5 bases; unmatched bases: 4. CDR3 length equals 15 residues. The chain's CDR3 is CASSLQGAANEKLFF. DNA of the CDR3: TGTGCCAGCAGTTTACAGGGGGCCGCAAATGAAAAACTGTTTTTT.

This clone was counted a single time. The chain joins TRBV3-1 (or the pseudogene TRBV3-2) to TRBJ1-1; possibly TRBD1 for D (6 bases). Germline lookup yields CDR1 LGHDT and CDR2 YNNKEL (reference sequence). V gave up 7 bases and J gave up 8 bases, with 23 bases separating them. The CDR3 is 15 amino acids. CDR3 coding DNA: TGTGCCAGCACCAACCAAGGACAGCTCTCCGTCGAAGCTTTCTTT. It encodes CASTNQGQLSVEAFF.

V gene TRBV11-2 combines with J gene TRBJ1-2; D is undetermined. V was trimmed by 5 bases and J by 1 base, leaving 5 bases between them. The CDR3 has 12 amino acids. The germline CDR1 and CDR2 sequences are SGHAT and FQNNGV. The CDR3: CASSTSNYGYTF. CDR3 sequence (DNA): TGTGCCAGCAGCACTAGTAACTATGGCTACACCTTC.

The chain uses TRBV4-2 and TRBJ2-1; perhaps TRBD2 as D (5 bases). The CDR3 has 15 amino acids. In germline, CDR1 is LGHNA, CDR2 YNFKEQ. Trimming stripped 4 bases from V and 6 bases from J, with 16 bases between. The CDR3 sequence is CASSPPGRVSNEQFF. The CDR3 nucleotides are TGTGCCAGCAGCCCCCCGGGAAGGGTAAGCAATGAGCAGTTCTTC.

The chain employs TRBV4-2 and TRBJ2-7, with TRBD1 matching 8 bases. V lost 0 bases, J lost 1 base, and 5 bases stayed unmatched. The CDR3 covers 16 residues. In germline, CDR1 is LGHNA, CDR2 YNFKEQ. Here the CDR3 reads CASSQEAGGASYEQYF. The CDR3 region has the DNA TGTGCCAGCAGCCAAGAGGCAGGGGGCGCTTCCTACGAGCAGTACTTC.

Only one count was recorded for this clone. The chain carries TRBV5-1 and TRBJ1-1; D is perhaps TRBD1 (5 bases). The CDR3 is made up of 19 amino acids. Trimming stripped 4 bases from V and 0 bases from J, with 25 bases between. Germline V gene lookup returns CDR1 SGHRS and CDR2 YFSETQ. For the CDR3, the DNA is TGCGCCAGCAGCATAAGAGACAGATTTTTCGGTGGGGTGAACACTGAAGCTTTCTTT. As protein: CASSIRDRFFGGVNTEAFF.

The rearrangement uses TRBV10-3 and TRBJ2-2; 7 bases are a match to TRBD1. Germline V CDR1 and CDR2: ENHRY, SYGVKD. Trimming took 10 bases from V and 4 from J; bases not matched to a gene: 3. The length of the CDR3 is 12 residues. CDR3: CASRGTTGELFF. The CDR3 region has the DNA TGTGCCAGCAGGGGGACCACCGGGGAGCTGTTTTTT.

The V call is TRBV28, the J call TRBJ2-7; tentatively, D is TRBD1 (7 bases). V gave up 3 bases and J gave up 5 bases, with 14 bases separating them. The CDR3 spans 14 residues. Germline V gene lookup returns CDR1 MDHEN and CDR2 SYDVKM. Written as DNA, the CDR3 is TGTGCCAGCAGTTTTTTAGACAGGGAGGACGAGCAGTACTTC. This gives the protein CASSFLDREDEQYF.

The chain links TRBV7-2 to TRBJ2-1; D ambiguous. In germline, CDR1 is SGHTA, CDR2 FQGNSA. The CDR3 is 15 residues long. Deletions cut 1 base from V and 2 bases from J, with 9 bases between. The CDR3 bases are TGTGCCAGCAGCTTAGAGTCCGCCCCCTACAATGAGCAGTTCTTC. Its protein product is CASSLESAPYNEQFF.

CDR3 in amino acids: CASSRTGGFGNTIYF. CDR3 DNA: TGTGCCAGTAGTCGGACAGGGGGATTTGGAAACACCATATATTTT. The chain uses TRBV19 and TRBJ1-3; 10 bases agree with TRBD1. The V and J ends lost 5 bases and 3 bases, in that order; junction bases with no gene match: 4. Germline values: CDR1 LNHDA, CDR2 SQIVND (reference sequence). The CDR3 has 15 amino acids.

The J gene is TRBJ1-2, the V gene TRBV7-2; D may be TRBD1 (5 bases). V lost 5 bases to trimming and J lost 7 bases, with 14 bases between them. Germline CDR1 is SGHTA and CDR2 is FQGNSA. The length of the CDR3 is 13 residues. CDR3 bases: TGTGCCAGCAGCCTAGATGCGGGGACTGGCTACACCTTC. Its protein is CASSLDAGTGYTF.

V is TRBV6-5 and J is TRBJ2-7; D not certain. V was cut by 6 bases and J by 2 bases, with 8 bases left in between. CDR3 length: 12 residues. In germline, CDR1 is MNHEY, CDR2 SVGAGI. CDR3 in DNA: TGTGCCAGCAGACGGAACGCCTACGAGCAGTACTTC. Residues: CASRRNAYEQYF.

The chain combines TRBV19 with TRBJ2-1, with TRBD1 matching over 12 bases. The germline V gene encodes CDR1 LNHDA and CDR2 SQIVND (reference sequence). The CDR3 is 16 residues long. V was pared by 6 bases and J by 8 bases, with 11 bases of the junction left unmatched. The CDR3 DNA reads as TGTGCCAGTAGGACTCCGGGGACAGGGGGCGTCGATGAGCAGTTCTTC. As protein: CASRTPGTGGVDEQFF. Full variable domain (outside the CDR3, taken from reference TRBV19 and TRBJ2-1): DGGITQSPKYLFRKEGQNVTLSCEQNLNHDAMYWYRQDPGQGLRLIYYSQIVNDFQKGDIAEGYSVSREKKESFPLTVTSAQKNPTAFYLCASRTPGTGGVDEQFFGPGTRLTVL.